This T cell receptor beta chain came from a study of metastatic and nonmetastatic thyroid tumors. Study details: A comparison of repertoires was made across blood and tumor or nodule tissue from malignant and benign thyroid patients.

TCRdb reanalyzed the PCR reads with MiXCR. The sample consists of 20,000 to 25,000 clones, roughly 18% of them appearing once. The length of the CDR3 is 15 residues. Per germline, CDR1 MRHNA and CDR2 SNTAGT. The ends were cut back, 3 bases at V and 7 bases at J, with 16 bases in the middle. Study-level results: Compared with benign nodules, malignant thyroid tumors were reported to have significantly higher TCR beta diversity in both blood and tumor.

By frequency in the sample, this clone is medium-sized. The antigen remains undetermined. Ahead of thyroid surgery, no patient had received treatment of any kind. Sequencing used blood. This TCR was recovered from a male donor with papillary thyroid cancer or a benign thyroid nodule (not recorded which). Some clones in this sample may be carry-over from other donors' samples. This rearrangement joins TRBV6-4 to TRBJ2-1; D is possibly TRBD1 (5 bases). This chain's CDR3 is CASSEGRAEVNEQFF. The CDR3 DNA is TGTGCCAGCAGTGAAGGCAGGGCAGAAGTAAATGAGCAGTTCTTC.